These 30 T cell receptor beta chains originate from one sample sequenced in a study of blood T cells in healthy people across ages. For the second PCR, which ran for 7 to 11 cycles, a sample-barcoded 5' primer and a J-beta primer mix were used. TCRdb reprocessed the 5' RACE reads with MiXCR, giving one entry per CDR3 protein. The top ten hold 15% to 25% of the sample, which has approximately 850,000 distinct CDR3 sequences, 44% seen once. Sequenced: blood. The source of these receptors is a man aged 55-75 years in good health.

The chain uses TRBV5-1 and TRBJ2-5; D is unresolved. Germline V gene lookup returns CDR1 SGHRS and CDR2 YFSETQ. Trimming left V 3 bases short and J 1 base short, with 10 bases between. The CDR3 is 14 amino acids. The CDR3, as DNA: TGCGCCAGCAGCTCGGATGACGTCCAAGAGACCCAGTACTTC. This translates into CASSSDDVQETQYF.

The chain employs TRBV5-1 and TRBJ2-1, with 7 bases that match TRBD2. The ends lost 4 bases at V and 2 bases at J; junction bases unmatched: 3. The germline CDR1 and CDR2 sequences are SGHRS and YFSETQ. The CDR3 runs to 14 residues. CDR3 in DNA: TGCGCCAGCAGCGCGGGGGAGGCCTACAATGAGCAGTTCTTC. The encoded protein is CASSAGEAYNEQFF.

The chain uses TRBV20-1 and TRBJ2-1, with 7 bases fitting TRBD1. V was pared by 6 bases and J by 0 bases, with 8 bases of the junction left unmatched. CDR3 length: 15 amino acids. Germline values: CDR1 DFQATT, CDR2 SNEGSKA (reference sequence). The CDR3 region has the DNA TGCAGTGCCACCAGGGGGTCCACCTCCTACAATGAGCAGTTCTTC. Encoded protein: CSATRGSTSYNEQFF.

The table lists this clonotype with a few counts. CDR3 bases: TGCGCCAGCAGCCAAGGAGAGTGGGACTACACCTTC. It codes for CASSQGEWDYTF. The chain has TRBV4-3 and TRBJ1-2; D unclear. Looked up from germline, CDR1 is LGHNA and CDR2 is YSLEER. This CDR3 is 12 amino acids long. Trimming cost V 1 base and J 10 bases, with 10 bases left between them.

The J gene is TRBJ1-6, the V gene TRBV25-1; D may be TRBD1 (5 bases). V was cut by 3 bases and J by 13 bases, with 16 bases left in between. The CDR3 is 14 amino acids. Germline assignment: CDR1 MGHDK and CDR2 SYGVNS. DNA for the CDR3: TGTGCCAGCAGTGAGGGTCAGGGAGCCAGTCCCCTCCACTTT. This translates into CASSEGQGASPLHF.

A few counts support this clonotype. The V call is TRBV5-5, the J call TRBJ1-2; 8 nucleotides align to TRBD1. This CDR3 contains 13 residues. Germline lookup yields CDR1 SGHKS and CDR2 YYEKEE (reference sequence). V was clipped by 3 bases and J by 10 bases; unmatched bases: 8. Here the CDR3 DNA reads TGTGCCAGCAGCTCGAGACAGGGGATCGACTACACCTTC. The encoded protein is CASSSRQGIDYTF.

This clonotype showed up just a few times. The chain employs TRBV15 and TRBJ2-1, with D tentatively TRBD2 (6 bases). The CDR3 consists of 15 residues. Trimming took 3 bases from V and 4 from J, leaving 13 bases between them. Germline values: CDR1 LNHNV, CDR2 YYDKDF (reference sequence). CDR3 coding DNA: TGTGCCACCAGCAGCCCTAGCGAAGGTTACAATGAGCAGTTCTTC. This sequence encodes CATSSPSEGYNEQFF.

This chain joins TRBV10-3 and TRBJ2-3; D is undetermined. Germline CDR1 reads ENHRY; CDR2 reads SYGVKD. The CDR3 is 15 residues long. V was clipped by 0 bases and J by 0 bases, with 7 bases between them. CDR3 coding DNA: TGTGCCATCAGTGAGTCGACCGGAAGCACAGATACGCAGTATTTT. Amino acid sequence: CAISESTGSTDTQYF.

The V gene is TRBV27, the J gene TRBJ2-1; TRBD2 matches at 10 bases. The CDR3 totals 17 residues. Germline CDR1 reads MNHEY; CDR2 reads SMNVEV (reference sequence). J lost 9 bases, V lost 7 bases, and 18 bases had no gene match. CDR3 in amino acids: CASTTTRQRGGFGEQFF. The CDR3 region has the DNA TGTGCCAGCACCACAACCCGACAGCGGGGGGGCTTTGGTGAGCAGTTCTTC.

This clonotype was seen a few times. The genes are TRBV30 and TRBJ2-1, with D unclear. The CDR3 consists of 11 residues. V shed 0 bases and J shed 10 bases, with 7 bases lying between them. In germline, CDR1 is GTSNPN, CDR2 SVGIG (reference sequence). The CDR3 protein is CAWSVLGEQFF. CDR3 nucleotides: TGTGCCTGGAGTGTACTTGGGGAGCAGTTCTTC. The variable domain in full, with the rest retrieved from reference TRBV30 and TRBJ2-1, is SQTIHQWPATLVQPVGSPLSLECTVEGTSNPNLYWYRQAAGRGLQLLFYSVGIGQISSEVPQNLSASRPQDRQFILSSKKLLLSDSGFYLCAWSVLGEQFFGPGTRLTVL.

The gene calls are TRBV7-9 and TRBJ2-1, with D uncertain. V lost 4 bases and J lost 11, with 15 bases in between. Germline-derived CDR1 and CDR2 are SEHNR and FQNEAQ (reference sequence). CDR3 length equals 13 residues. DNA for the CDR3: TGTGCCAGCAGCTCCACGTCGGCGGATAAGCAGTTCTTC. As protein: CASSSTSADKQFF.

A remark on this clonotype: A much larger clone lies a single base off, so this may be a read error. The chain recombines TRBV7-9 with TRBJ2-1; D is uncertain. There are 12 residues in the CDR3. With 5 bases removed from V and 13 bases from J, the gap between germline ends came to 15 bases. Germline V gene data show CDR1 as SEHNR and CDR2 as FQNEAQ (reference sequence). The CDR3 spells CASSPNGKTQFF. CDR3 nucleotide sequence: TGTGCCAGCAGCCCTAATGGCAAGACCCAGTTCTTC.

V is TRBV2 and J is TRBJ1-1; TRBD1 might be the D (5 bases). The V end lost 4 bases, the J end lost 1 base, and 10 bases lay between the germline ends. Germline loops: CDR1 SNHLY, CDR2 FYNNEI. This CDR3 region has 14 residues. CDR3 bases: TGTGCCAGCAGTGCAACGGGGACGAACACTGAAGCTTTCTTT. The encoded protein is CASSATGTNTEAFF. The full variable domain, its missing parts supplied by reference TRBV2 and TRBJ1-1, is EPEVTQTPSHQVTQMGQEVILRCVPISNHLYFYWYRQILGQKVEFLVSFYNNEISEKSEIFDDQFSVERPDGSNFTLKIRSTKLEDSAMYFCASSATGTNTEAFFGQGTRLTVV.

The chain joins TRBV5-1 to TRBJ1-1; D uncertain. The CDR3 totals 13 residues. Trimming cost V 2 bases and J 3 bases, with 8 bases left between them. Germline V gene data show CDR1 as SGHRS and CDR2 as YFSETQ. In nucleotides, the CDR3 is TGCGCCAGCAGCTTAGAGAGACACACTGAAGCTTTCTTT. Amino acids: CASSLERHTEAFF.

This clonotype was seen only a few times. The gene calls are TRBV7-9 and TRBJ2-2; tentatively, D is TRBD1 or TRBD2 (5 bases each). Trimming cost V 5 bases and J 3 bases, with 10 bases left between them. The germline V gene has CDR1 SEHNR and CDR2 FQNEAQ (reference sequence). CDR3 size: 14 residues. DNA of the CDR3: TGTGCCAGCAGCGCCGGGACCTACACCGGGGAGCTGTTTTTT. Translation gives CASSAGTYTGELFF.

In its sample, this clonotype was seen a few times. The chain joins TRBV20-1 to TRBJ2-3, with TRBD2 matching 9 bases. V was clipped by 0 bases and J by 3 bases; unmatched bases: 13. Germline-derived CDR1 and CDR2 are DFQATT and SNEGSKA (reference sequence). This CDR3 is built from 18 residues. CDR3 region: CSARDPLRSSGGTDTQYF. In DNA form, the CDR3 reads TGCAGTGCTAGAGATCCATTACGGAGTAGCGGGGGAACAGATACGCAGTATTTT.

V and J are TRBV7-2 and TRBJ2-1; the match to TRBD2 covers 12 bases. CDR3 length: 18 residues. The germline CDR1 and CDR2 sequences are SGHTA and FQGNSA. Losses at the gene ends were 3 bases for V and 2 bases for J; bases not matched to a gene: 8. The CDR3 DNA reads as TGTGCCAGCAGCTTGGCACTAGCGGGGGGTCTGACCTACAATGAGCAGTTCTTC. Translating gives CASSLALAGGLTYNEQFF.

This clonotype was found a few times. The chain combines TRBV6-2 or TRBV6-3 with TRBJ1-2; no firm D call. Germline CDR1 is MNHEY and CDR2 is SVGEGT. Trimming left V 0 bases short and J 7 bases short, with 15 bases between. The CDR3 runs to 15 residues. The CDR3 bases are TGTGCCAGCAGTTACTCGGAAGGCGGACTTGGTGGCTACACCTTC. Protein sequence: CASSYSEGGLGGYTF.

This clonotype was observed a few times. The V and J genes are TRBV6-1 and TRBJ2-1; 9 bases line up with TRBD1. After removal of 6 bases from V and 8 bases from J, the junction contained 5 bases not matched to a gene. The CDR3 extends over 13 amino acids. Germline assignment: CDR1 MNHNS and CDR2 SASEGT. Here the CDR3 reads CASRRDRADEQFF. In DNA, the CDR3 is TGTGCCAGCAGGAGGGACAGGGCTGATGAGCAGTTCTTC.

With regard to this clonotype: One end of the junction is discordant with germline, which a read error may explain. This chain links TRBV20-1 with TRBJ2-1; 10 bases agree with TRBD1. This CDR3 has 13 residues. The germline V gene encodes CDR1 DFQATT and CDR2 SNEGSKA (reference sequence). CDR3 sequence: CRASRDRGNEQFF. The CDR3 nucleotides read TGCAGAGCTAGCCGGGACAGGGGCAATGAGCAGTTCTTC.

This clonotype has a handful of counts. J is TRBJ2-2 and V is TRBV6-5; tentatively, D is TRBD1 (6 bases). The CDR3 extends over 15 amino acids. V was clipped by 3 bases and J by 1 base, with 9 bases between them. Germline assignment: CDR1 MNHEY and CDR2 SVGAGI. The CDR3 loop is CASSYRGKNTGELFF. CDR3 coding DNA: TGTGCCAGCAGTTATAGGGGGAAGAACACCGGGGAGCTGTTTTTT.

This clonotype was counted between two and nine times. In DNA, the CDR3 is TGTGCCAGCAGCTCGGGACAGCTTAATGAAAAACTGTTTTTT. Translating gives CASSSGQLNEKLFF. This rearrangement joins TRBV11-2 to TRBJ1-4, with TRBD1 identical over 7 bases. The CDR3 consists of 14 residues. Germline CDR1 SGHAT, CDR2 FQNNGV. Trimming took 4 bases from V and 4 from J; bases not matched to a gene: 3.

The gene calls are TRBV5-6 and TRBJ2-5; 9 bases line up with TRBD2. Per germline, CDR1 SGHDT and CDR2 YYEEEE. The CDR3 is 16 amino acids. The trim removed 7 bases at V and 2 bases at J, leaving 12 bases unmatched. CDR3 in amino acids: CASGGGTSRWQETQYF. The CDR3 coding sequence is TGTGCCAGCGGAGGGGGGACTAGCAGGTGGCAAGAGACCCAGTACTTC. Filled out from reference TRBV5-6 and TRBJ2-5, the complete variable domain reads DAGVTQSPTHLIKTRGQQVTLRCSPKSGHDTVSWYQQALGQGPQFIFQYYEEEERQRGNFPDRFSGHQFPNYSSELNVNALLLGDSALYLCASGGGTSRWQETQYFGPGTRLLVL.

The genes are TRBV11-2 and TRBJ1-4; D is perhaps TRBD1 (6 bases). V was pared by 1 base and J by 7 bases, with 10 bases between. The CDR3 has 14 amino acids. Germline-derived CDR1 and CDR2 are SGHAT and FQNNGV. The CDR3 loop is CASSLGQGTEKLFF. CDR3 in DNA: TGTGCCAGCAGCTTAGGTCAGGGGACTGAAAAACTGTTTTTT.

CDR3 amino acids: CASSSATGGGRNEQFF. The CDR3 DNA sequence: TGCGCCAGCAGCTCCGCGACAGGGGGAGGTCGCAATGAGCAGTTCTTC. This chain joins TRBV5-1 and TRBJ2-1; 9 nucleotides agree with TRBD1. Germline CDR1 SGHRS, CDR2 YFSETQ. The CDR3 runs 16 residues. V gave up 3 bases and J gave up 6 bases; unmatched junction bases: 10.

There are a few counts of this clonotype. This sequence joins TRBV6-5 and TRBJ1-6; D is ambiguous. The germline CDR1 and CDR2 sequences are MNHEY and SVGAGI. Trimming took off 6 bases at V and 14 bases at J, with 14 bases between the two ends. The CDR3 consists of 12 residues. The CDR3 bases are TGTGCCAGCAGGGCCCTGGACGGCACCCTCCACTTT. This sequence encodes CASRALDGTLHF.

V gene TRBV6-2 or TRBV6-3 combines with J gene TRBJ2-7, with TRBD1 matching over 8 bases. The germline CDR1 and CDR2 sequences are MNHEY and SVGEGT. V lost 5 bases, J lost 2 bases, and 14 bases stayed unmatched. The CDR3 contains 17 residues. CDR3 protein: CASSQLPGTGLTYEQYF. The CDR3 DNA is TGTGCCAGCAGTCAGCTACCCGGGACAGGACTTACCTACGAGCAGTACTTC.

V and J are TRBV25-1 and TRBJ2-7, with D perhaps matching TRBD1 or TRBD2 (6 bases each). CDR3 length: 16 residues. The V and J ends lost 5 bases and 9 bases respectively, with 26 bases between them. CDR1 is MGHDK, CDR2 SYGVNS, per germline. The DNA of the CDR3 is TGTGCCAGCAGTCCCTCTACTTATCGGGGGCCCGAGGGGCAGTACTTC. It encodes CASSPSTYRGPEGQYF.

This sequence joins TRBV18 and TRBJ1-4, with D unclear. V was shortened by 0 bases and J by 8 bases, with 16 bases between the two germline ends. The CDR3 totals 16 residues. CDR1 is KGHSH and CDR2 is LQKENI in the germline V gene. The CDR3 region is CASSPPRSLIGEKLFF. The CDR3 nucleotides read TGTGCCAGCTCACCACCCCGGAGTCTGATTGGGGAAAAACTGTTTTTT.

As concerns this clonotype: An end of the junction differs from the germline gene, which may be a read error. The rearrangement joins TRBV28 to TRBJ2-5; 8 nucleotides agree with TRBD1. The CDR3 spans 14 residues. The germline gives CDR1 MDHEN, CDR2 SYDVKM. DNA of the CDR3: TGTGCCGGCAGCACGGACAGGGTGGATGTGACCCAGTACTTC. Residues: CAGSTDRVDVTQYF.